This TCR beta chain is drawn from a study of cytomegalovirus exposure and HLA in healthy donors (dated by TCRdb to about 2017). Looking at the study overall: An earlier analysis of some 600 of the donors reported about 300 Gb of sequence data and around 100 million unique TCR beta sequences obtained from around 170 million T cells. Of the 350 to 450 genotyped donors, over 70% fell in the genetic ancestry cluster associated with self-reported Caucasian donors. The number of typed donors differed by locus: 629-630 for A, B, C, DRB1 and DQB1; approximately 520 for DQA1; approximately 610 for DPA1; and 400 to 480 for DPB1. To predict cytomegalovirus infection status, the study brought together high-throughput TCR immunosequencing, statistical association of individual TCRs with disease status, and machine learning. Among 300 to 450 genotyped donors of the cohort, an average of about 240,000 unique TCR beta nucleotide sequences were sequenced per donor, around a sixth of them non-productive. Donor age, sex, ethnicity and CMV serostatus were compiled alongside the repertoire data. An earlier analysis of approximately 640 of the donors applied high-throughput TCR beta sequencing to assess whether each TCR beta V gene segment acted as functional or pseudogenic. Rather than drawing on any new phenotypic data, the later analysis identified candidate immune exposures from TCR beta sequences and the way those sequences occurred across donors. The study profiled the T cell repertoires of more than 500 subjects by immunosequencing and related them to cytomegalovirus serostatus. Roughly 320 gigabases of sequencing data and approximately 92 million unique TCR sequences made up an early release that covered several hundred HLA-typed donors. A separate validation cohort of roughly 130 different subjects was used in addition to the 666-subject first cohort. Because of strong linkage in the cohort, a few DR-DQ haplotypes were treated as single units for association and clustering. Class I and class II HLA loci were covered by the typing at four-digit resolution. In a later analysis, previously published TCR beta repertoires from 666 donors were re-analyzed and high-resolution HLA genotyping was added so that TCR occurrence patterns could be studied. The study was designed to test whether signatures of past pathogen exposure could be identified by cataloging public T cell receptors. A later genetic analysis used genome-wide SNP genotypes for about 55% of the 666 donors, treating that subset as a discovery cohort. Every discovery cohort repertoire had been produced on one sequencing platform.

The cohort comprised fewer than 750 healthy bone marrow donors. At the time of sampling, all cohort members were nominally healthy, though unrecorded immune exposures were likely present. The donor was CMV seronegative and belonged to the group of 350 or so seronegative cohort members. A peripheral blood sample was collected from each donor, and TCR beta sequencing was performed on peripheral blood mononuclear cells. Genomic DNA extraction from the blood cell samples was performed with the Qiagen DNeasy Blood Extraction Kit. On this clone: The clone's antigen remains unknown. No quality values exist for individual bases; no much larger clone is one base distant.

The receptor library was made with the immunoSEQ multiplex PCR assay. A mixture of 60 forward primers for TCR Vbeta segments and 13 reverse primers for TCR Jbeta segments was used in the multiplex PCR. Amplification of the CDR3 region of rearranged TCR beta genes was performed with a multiplex PCR assay on genomic DNA. The amplified TCR beta libraries were sequenced on the Illumina HiSeq System as 87-base-pair reads. Concerning the study's data processing: A later analysis tallied roughly 80 million unique TCR beta chains across the 610 or so repertoires, and roughly 11 million of those chains were shared by two or more donors. Raw reads were error-corrected and collapsed into unique sequences with a nearest-neighbor algorithm that merged closely related sequences to remove PCR and sequencing errors. CDR3 sequences were aligned to IMGT reference sequences to assign V, D and J gene segments. Each retained sequence needed at least a six-nucleotide match to both a V gene segment and a J gene segment. Rearrangements were classified as productive when the CDR3 lacked stop codons and remained in frame with V and J, and all other rearrangements were classified as non-productive. CDR3 was defined according to IMGT convention as the region running from the second conserved V-encoded cysteine to the conserved J-encoded phenylalanine. In an earlier analysis of 587 of the donors, sequences lacking an unambiguous match to a single V gene segment were excluded. An earlier analysis of 500 to 700 of the donors classified V segments as functional when productive rearrangements were above 56.7% and as segregating when the standard deviation between donors was above 5%. A statistical classification framework was built to diagnose cytomegalovirus status from the catalog of TCR beta chain sequences. V and J gene assignment, in a later analysis, came from comparing TCR nucleotide sequences with IMGT/GENE-DB human TR gene sequences. Using the TCRdist pipeline, a later analysis assigned CDR3 sequences along with most-parsimonious VDJ recombination scenarios. In a later analysis, each TCR beta chain was defined by its CDR3 amino acid sequence together with its V-gene family, and reads without a unique V-gene family were excluded. As a way to deal with suspected cross-contamination and a sequencing artifact, a later analysis dropped under 600 nucleotide sequences that were highly shared and had low generation probability. A later analysis calculated a clonal expansion index for each public chain from normalized within-repertoire ranks of inferred template counts. Generation probabilities in a later analysis came from a VDJ recombination model fitted to out-of-frame rearrangements, and those results were checked against IGoR. A later analysis scored TCR-TCR, TCR-HLA and TCR-CMV co-occurrence with hypergeometric tests, applying a repertoire-size bias correction to TCR pairs. False discovery rates were estimated in a later analysis by permuting HLA or CMV assignments 20 times. A later analysis grouped co-occurring TCRs with DBSCAN, adding TCRdist sequence similarity when clustering within HLA-allele-positive subsets. Repertoires with fewer than 30,000 or more than 120,000 public chains, plus five repertoires with anomalous nucleotide sharing, were excluded from co-occurrence clustering. TCRdb carries this immuneACCESS record with in-frame sequences only. Its versions omit some clonotypes, under half of them owing to an unresolved V gene in the studies checked, with the rest unexplained. Clonal size and the V and J genes are those of that table, whereas D and trimming came from the DNA. For this sample there are around 150,000 clones; roughly 75% appear just once. The ten largest clones add up to 2.2% of the sample.

Here is what the overall study found, with its caveats: When HLA alleles, especially DR and DQ, strongly co-occurred, TCR associations were difficult to assign to individual alleles. Because counts were too low, roughly 17 rarely observed V segments, including chromosome 9 orphons, were left out of the earlier analysis of 500 to 650 of the donors. The study listed 150 to 200 TCR beta chains as associated with cytomegalovirus. In a later analysis, HLA-associated TCR beta chains showed more clonal expansion and lower generation probabilities than non-associated chains that were equally common. The cohort was sequenced for TCR beta chains only, and without alpha or paired-chain data the features that could be detected were limited. Several of the top co-occurrence clusters appeared to be linked to parvovirus B19, influenza, CMV and Epstein-Barr virus, according to a later analysis. The authors suggested that the approach could potentially be generalized to other disease states and immunological phenotypes. In an earlier analysis of 587 of the donors, most TCR beta V segments were observed in productive rearrangements about 90% or about 30% of the time, broadly matching IMGT annotations. Sequencing depth was assumed to be roughly uniform across donors in the presence/absence analyses, though that assumption may not hold. A later genetic analysis associated a missense DCLRE1C variant with V-gene and J-gene trimming of TCR beta chains, and an independent cohort replicated the association. Because HLA typing was unavailable for some donors at each locus, only the typed subset was used in association tests. In both the original and validation cohorts, the classifier was reported to diagnose cytomegalovirus status with high specificity and sensitivity. Three of the identified cytomegalovirus-associated TCR beta chains were confirmed in vitro to be specific for cytomegalovirus antigens. A group of highly shared sequence variants was considered likely to be a technical artifact of the sequencing pipeline. In a later analysis, TCR association rates were found to vary across HLA loci, with the most associated TCRs seen for DRB1 alleles and the fewest for HLA-C alleles. Most TCR sequences were seen in very few donors, while some public TCRs were found in many individuals. Correlated functional status among segregating V segments might reflect linkage disequilibrium, but an unknown experimental factor could not be ruled out. A later analysis associated about 17,000 TCR beta sequences with specific HLA alleles at a false discovery rate of 0.05. A later analysis found that most CMV-associated TCR beta chains appeared HLA-restricted, with HLA associations seemingly driven largely by CMV exposure. CMV serostatus was the only immune exposure information available for the cohort. In a later genetic analysis, fewer N-insertions in productive TCRs were reported among donors in an Asian-associated ancestry cluster than the roughly 700-donor mean. A further reported finding was that TCR beta sequences accurately predicted the HLA-A and HLA-B alleles for most subjects in the first cohort.

The TCR originated in a man aged 25-45 years in good health and CMV-seronegative. Sequencing was carried out using PBMCs.

The bases are TGTGCCACCAGCAGCTTCAGCAACAGGGGCCAAGAGACCCAGTACTTC. This gives the protein CATSSFSNRGQETQYF. The chain couples TRBV15 to TRBJ2-5, with TRBD1 identical over 7 junction bases. V and J are trimmed by 3 bases and 1 base, and the gene matches miss 8 bases of the junction. CDR1 and CDR2, per the germline V gene (reference sequence), are LNHNV and YYDKDF. The CDR3 spans 16 residues, from the cysteine through the phenylalanine. Only CDR3 DNA is held: 48 bases, read in frame from base 1. Full variable domain (CDR3 extended with the reference TRBV15 and TRBJ2-5 proteins): DAMVIQNPRYQVTQFGKPVTLSCSQTLNHNVMYWYQQKSSQAPKLLFHYYDKDFNNEADTPDNFQSRRPNTSFCFLDIRSPGLGDTAMYLCATSSFSNRGQETQYFGPGTRLLVL.